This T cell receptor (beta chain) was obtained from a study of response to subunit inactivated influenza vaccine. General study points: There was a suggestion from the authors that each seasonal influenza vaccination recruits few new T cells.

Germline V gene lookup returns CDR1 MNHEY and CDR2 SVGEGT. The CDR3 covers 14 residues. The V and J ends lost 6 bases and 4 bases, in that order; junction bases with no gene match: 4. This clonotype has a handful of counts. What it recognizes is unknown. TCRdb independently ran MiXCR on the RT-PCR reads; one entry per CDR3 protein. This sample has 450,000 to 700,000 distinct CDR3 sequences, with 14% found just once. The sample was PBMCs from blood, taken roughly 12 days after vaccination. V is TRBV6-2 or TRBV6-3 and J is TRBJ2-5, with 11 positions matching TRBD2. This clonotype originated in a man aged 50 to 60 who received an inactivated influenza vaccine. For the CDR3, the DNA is TGTGCCAGCAGCCGACTAGCGGGGATAGAGACCCAGTACTTC. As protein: CASSRLAGIETQYF.